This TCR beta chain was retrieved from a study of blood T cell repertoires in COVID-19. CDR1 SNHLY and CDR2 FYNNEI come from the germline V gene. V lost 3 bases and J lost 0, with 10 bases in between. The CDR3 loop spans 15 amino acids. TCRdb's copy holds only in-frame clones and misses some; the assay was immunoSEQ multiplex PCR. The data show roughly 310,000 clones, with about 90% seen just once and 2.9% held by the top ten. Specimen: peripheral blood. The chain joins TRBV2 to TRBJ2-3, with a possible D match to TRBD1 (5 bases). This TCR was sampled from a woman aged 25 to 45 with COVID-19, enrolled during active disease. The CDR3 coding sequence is TGTGCCAGCAGTGACCTTGGGGCTAGCACAGATACGCAGTATTTT. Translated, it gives CASSDLGASTDTQYF.